These T cell receptor beta chains were read from a single sample in a study of T-cell memory formation after mild COVID-19. TCRdb independently ran MiXCR on the 5' RACE reads; one entry per CDR3 protein. The sample carries a few hundred thousand distinct CDR3 sequences, around 15% recorded once. The source material was PBMCs or a T cell subset sorted from them (not recorded which). Receptors originate from a man aged 18 to 30 who had mild COVID-19 (a few samples of this study predate the infection). Cell type and time point are not known. Each CDR3 is given with its conserved first and last residue. The D gene is left open where the match is weak. A clone size is listed for some rows: how often the clone was seen (once, few, many), or a class if it is expanded.

clone size | J gene | D gene | V gene | CDR3 DNA | CDR3 protein
many | TRBJ2-1 | TRBD2 | TRBV24-1 | TGTGCCACCAGGGACGTAGCGGGAGCCCGGTTCTTC | CATRDVAGARFF
- | TRBJ2-7 | - | TRBV2 | TGTGCCAGCAGTGATAAGGTACAGGGACTTTACGAGCAGTACTTC | CASSDKVQGLYEQYF
many | TRBJ2-7 | - | TRBV13 | TGTGCCAGTATGGCCACCGAGGGTAGAACCTACGAGCAGTACTTC | CASMATEGRTYEQYF
- | TRBJ2-1 | - | TRBV7-2 | TGTGCCAGCAGCCCCGGGGTTTACGATGAGCAGTTCTTC | CASSPGVYDEQFF
- | TRBJ2-7 | TRBD1 | TRBV7-9 | TGTGCCAGCAGCCCAGGGGGACACTTCTACGAGCAGTACTTC | CASSPGGHFYEQYF
few | TRBJ2-5 | TRBD1 | TRBV5-1 | TGCGCCAGCAGCTCGGCCCTGACAGGGGACGGGGAGACCCAGTACTTC | CASSSALTGDGETQYF
- | TRBJ1-4 | - | TRBV18 | TGTGCCAGCTCCCCCACGTCAACTAATGAAAAACTGTTTTTT | CASSPTSTNEKLFF
- | TRBJ2-5 | - | TRBV3-1 | TGTGCCAGCAGCTTCGAAAGAGGGGGGCAGGAGACCCAGTACTTC | CASSFERGGQETQYF
few | TRBJ2-1 | TRBD1 | TRBV5-1 | TGCGCCAGCGGACAGGGCAGCTCCTACAATGAGCAGTTCTTC | CASGQGSSYNEQFF
many | TRBJ1-1 | - | TRBV5-1 | TGCGCCAGCAGCTTGACCGTCACGATGAACACTGAAGCTTTCTTT | CASSLTVTMNTEAFF
many | TRBJ2-7 | TRBD1 | TRBV10-3 | TGTGCCATCAGTGAGTACAGGACAGGGCGTTCCTACGAGCAGTACTTC | CAISEYRTGRSYEQYF
- | TRBJ2-7 | TRBD1 | TRBV4-1 | TGCGCCAGCAGCCAAGATATATGGACAGGGGGTGCCTACGAGCAGTACTTC | CASSQDIWTGGAYEQYF
- | TRBJ2-2 | TRBD1 | TRBV4-2 | TGTGCCAGCAGCCAGGAAGGCCGGGACAGCGGGGAGCTGTTTTTT | CASSQEGRDSGELFF
few | TRBJ1-2 | - | TRBV11-2 | TGTGCCAGCAGCCGGTATGAGTATGGCTACACCTTC | CASSRYEYGYTF
few | TRBJ2-3 | - | TRBV24-1 | TGTGCCACCAGTGTCCCTGAGGGGGATACGCAGTATTTT | CATSVPEGDTQYF
few | TRBJ1-1 | - | TRBV4-2 | TGTGCCAGCAGCCAAGATGGACAGATGAACACTGAAGCTTTCTTT | CASSQDGQMNTEAFF